The rows below give T cell receptor beta chains drawn from one sample of a study of cytomegalovirus exposure and HLA in healthy donors. Some clones are missing from TCRdb's copy, which holds only in-frame ones; the method was immunoSEQ multiplex PCR. The table includes over 130,000 clones, roughly 80% detected once. What was sequenced was PBMCs. These receptors all stem from a human donor in good health. Both conserved end residues are part of each CDR3. The D gene is left open where the match is weak. Only part of the rows carry a size: once, few, many, or a class if the clone is expanded.

j_call,d_call,clone_size,v_call,cdr3_aa,cdr3_nt
TRBJ2-5,-,-,TRBV6-6,CASRTVPETQYF,TGTGCCAGCAGGACAGTCCCGGAGACCCAGTACTTC
TRBJ1-5,-,-,TRBV19,CASSIVVDRFNQPQHF,TGTGCCAGTAGTATAGTTGTAGACAGGTTCAATCAGCCCCAGCATTTT
TRBJ2-5,-,once,TRBV7-6,CASSSGQGKTQYF,TGTGCCAGCAGCTCTGGGCAGGGGAAGACCCAGTACTTC
TRBJ2-1,-,-,TRBV4-1,CASSQLIYNEQFF,TGCGCCAGCAGCCAACTTATTTACAATGAGCAGTTCTTC
TRBJ1-2,-,-,TRBV18,CASSPTVLDGYTF,TGTGCCAGCTCACCGACAGTTTTGGATGGCTACACCTTC
TRBJ2-3,-,-,TRBV30,CAWQPGLSTDTQYF,TGTGCCTGGCAGCCGGGACTGAGCACAGATACGCAGTATTTT
TRBJ2-1,TRBD2,-,TRBV6-5,CASSYSWTSGRNEQFF,TGTGCCAGCAGTTACTCTTGGACTAGCGGGAGAAATGAGCAGTTCTTC
TRBJ2-5,TRBD2,once,TRBV5-4,CASSLALAGGPETQYF,TGTGCCAGCAGCTTGGCCTTAGCGGGGGGGCCAGAGACCCAGTACTTC
TRBJ2-3,-,-,TRBV10-3,CAIRAQGTQYF,TGTGCCATCAGGGCGCAGGGAACGCAGTATTTT
TRBJ2-1,-,-,TRBV7-9,CASSLVVSYNEQFF,TGTGCCAGCAGCTTAGTCGTCTCCTACAATGAGCAGTTCTTC
TRBJ1-6,TRBD1,-,TRBV4-1,CATPGQRNSPLHF,TGCGCCACCCCGGGACAGAGAAATTCACCCCTCCACTTT
TRBJ2-7,TRBD2,once,TRBV7-8,CASSPGTSGPYEQYF,TGTGCCAGCAGCCCTGGGACTAGCGGACCCTACGAGCAGTACTTC
TRBJ2-7,-,-,TRBV7-8,CASSHDTSSYEQYF,TGTGCCAGCAGCCACGACACGAGCTCCTACGAGCAGTACTTC
TRBJ2-1,-,-,TRBV5-8,CASSLSRGLYNEQFF,TGTGCCAGCAGCCTGTCAAGGGGATTATACAATGAGCAGTTCTTC
TRBJ2-1,TRBD2,-,TRBV4-2,CASSQEFASGKNEQFF,TGTGCCAGCAGCCAAGAGTTCGCTAGCGGGAAAAATGAGCAGTTCTTC
TRBJ2-2,-,-,TRBV5-1,CASSLLWQKKNTGELFF,TGCGCCAGCAGCCTGTTGTGGCAAAAAAAGAACACCGGGGAGCTGTTTTTT
TRBJ2-1,-,-,TRBV19,CASSIGLENYLDSSYNEQFF,TGTGCCAGTAGTATAGGTCTAGAAAACTACTTAGACTCCTCCTACAATGAGCAGTTCTTC
TRBJ2-7,TRBD2,few,TRBV6-6,CATAHSGSLEQYF,TGTGCCACCGCTCACAGCGGGAGCCTCGAGCAGTACTTC
TRBJ1-5,TRBD1,-,TRBV28,CASSSETGFSNQPQHF,TGTGCCAGCAGTTCAGAGACAGGGTTCAGCAATCAGCCCCAGCATTTT
TRBJ1-2,-,-,TRBV10-3,CATARDIEIGGYTF,TGTGCCACCGCTAGGGACATAGAGATTGGTGGCTACACCTTC
TRBJ1-2,-,-,TRBV9,CASSVGQGQGVGYTF,TGTGCCAGCAGCGTGGGGCAAGGGCAGGGCGTGGGCTACACCTTC
TRBJ1-1,-,once,TRBV19,CASSMTPVMYNTEAFF,TGTGCCAGTAGTATGACACCCGTGATGTACAACACTGAAGCTTTCTTT
TRBJ2-5,TRBD2,few,TRBV7-9,CASSYGVAGGKETQYF,TGTGCCAGCAGCTACGGGGTAGCGGGAGGTAAAGAGACCCAGTACTTC
TRBJ2-3,-,-,TRBV4-1,CASSQEWASDTQYF,TGCGCCAGCAGCCAAGAATGGGCCTCGGATACGCAGTATTTT
TRBJ2-2,TRBD1,-,TRBV6-4,CAKTTGTGSRAGIPGELFF,TGTGCCAAGACTACCGGGACAGGGTCTAGAGCGGGAATCCCCGGGGAGCTGTTTTTT
TRBJ2-7,TRBD2,-,TRBV7-6,CASSTLAGGKGEQYF,TGTGCCAGCAGCACGCTAGCGGGGGGGAAGGGCGAGCAGTACTTC
TRBJ2-7,TRBD2,-,TRBV18,CASSPKRGSTYEQYF,TGTGCCAGCTCACCGAAGCGGGGGTCAACCTACGAGCAGTACTTC
TRBJ2-1,-,few,TRBV9,CASSGESSYNEQFF,TGTGCCAGCAGCGGAGAATCATCTTACAATGAGCAGTTCTTC
TRBJ2-1,TRBD2,-,TRBV14,CASSQDLAGNEQFF,TGTGCCAGCAGCCAAGATCTAGCGGGCAATGAGCAGTTCTTC
TRBJ2-7,-,-,TRBV7-6,CASSPFDEVSPSYEQYF,TGTGCCAGCAGCCCCTTCGATGAGGTCAGCCCCTCGTACGAGCAGTACTTC
TRBJ1-4,-,once,TRBV5-6,CASSLPGTTNEKLFF,TGTGCCAGCAGCCTGCCGGGAACAACTAATGAAAAACTGTTTTTT
TRBJ2-7,TRBD2,-,TRBV15,CATGRASLGEQYF,TGTGCCACCGGGAGGGCTAGTCTAGGTGAGCAGTACTTC
TRBJ2-2,TRBD2,few,TRBV12-5,CASGLDRTSGGDANTGELFF,TGTGCTAGTGGTTTGGACCGGACTAGCGGGGGAGACGCGAACACCGGGGAGCTGTTTTTT
TRBJ2-1,TRBD2,once,TRBV7-2,CASSPRLAGRYNEQFF,TGTGCCAGCAGCCCCAGACTAGCGGGGAGATACAATGAGCAGTTCTTC
TRBJ2-7,-,-,TRBV2,CATGGSSYEQYF,TGTGCCACCGGGGGATCCTCCTACGAGCAGTACTTC
TRBJ1-1,-,-,TRBV5-1,CASAVGGGTEAFF,TGCGCCAGCGCCGTTGGGGGAGGCACTGAAGCTTTCTTT
TRBJ2-7,-,-,TRBV6-6,CASSYLVSRDEQYF,TGTGCCAGCAGTTACTTGGTGAGTCGAGACGAGCAGTACTTC
TRBJ2-5,TRBD1,-,TRBV27,CASKNRGQETQYF,TGTGCCAGCAAGAACAGGGGGCAAGAGACCCAGTACTTC
TRBJ1-2,TRBD1,-,TRBV6-5,CASTPDRGNYGYTF,TGTGCCAGCACACCCGACAGGGGAAACTATGGCTACACCTTC
TRBJ1-5,TRBD1,-,TRBV9,CASGAGGGQPQHF,TGTGCCAGCGGGGCAGGGGGTGGTCAGCCCCAGCATTTT
TRBJ2-7,TRBD2,-,TRBV7-8,CASSPGGVYEQYF,TGTGCCAGCAGCCCGGGGGGGGTTTACGAGCAGTACTTC